This TCR gamma chain was found in a study of intestinal T cells in coeliac disease. By sample share, this clone is large. The antigen is unknown. Study conclusions and caveats: Using TRD kmers, classification was 22 of 22 correct; leave-one-out accuracy reportedly around 90%. PCR duplicates were indistinguishable from repeated CDR3 amino acid sequences. Splitting by age did not yield significant classification despite group age differences.

TRG repertoires were amplified with LymphoTrack primers from about 190 ng of biopsy DNA. TCRdb re-called clones from the multiplex PCR reads using CATT. Altogether some 1,000 gamma-chain clones are present, approximately 51% being singletons, with the ten largest covering roughly 29%. Genomic DNA came from ten roughly 5-µm formalin-fixed paraffin-embedded scrolls per case. The CDR3 consists of 13 residues. Trimming took 0 bases from V and 5 from J; bases not matched to a gene: 4. Germline CDR1 EGSNGY, CDR2 YDSYNSKV. Sequencing was done on a sample of a duodenal biopsy. The source of this sequence is a human donor who served as a control with a normal duodenal biopsy, not a healthy volunteer. The chain has TRGV2 and TRGJ1 or TRGJ2. The CDR3: CATWDGLHYKKLF. CDR3 DNA: TGTGCCACCTGGGACGGGCTTCATTATAAGAAACTCTTT.